This TCR beta chain was identified in a study of metastatic and nonmetastatic thyroid tumors. MiXCR re-clonotyped the PCR reads for TCRdb. The sample records over 25,000 clones, roughly 4% being singletons. Trimming removed 0 bases from V and 6 bases from J, with 6 bases in between. Per the germline V gene, CDR1 is ENHRY and CDR2 is SYGVKD. This CDR3 has 13 residues. All patients were untreated before thyroid surgery. The chain carries TRBV10-3 and TRBJ2-4, with D unclear. The clonotype originates from a female donor with papillary thyroid cancer or a benign thyroid nodule (not recorded which). Some clones in this sample may be carry-over from other donors' samples. The sequenced material came from blood. CDR3 DNA: TGTGCCATCAGTGAGTCAGGCCTAAACATTCAGTACTTC. It codes for CAISESGLNIQYF.